What follows are 25 T cell receptor beta chains derived from one specimen sequenced in a study of a mutant IDH1 vaccine in newly diagnosed glioma (dated by TCRdb to about 2021). Receptors were amplified or captured by the immunoSEQ multiplex PCR assay. This is the immuneACCESS table as TCRdb keeps it, with only in-frame sequences that have V and J called. A part of the clones is gone; compared with another copy, unresolved V genes explain less than half, and the rest is unexplained. The sample profile shows under 75,000 clones; approximately 91% of them were found once. The ten biggest clones cover roughly 2.5% of the sample. Explained via the paper, the time point label denotes: baseline, week 1 (first vaccination visit). The treatment or condition label of this sample denotes: pre-vaccination baseline after standard-of-care therapy. The sequences come from PBMCs, collected from a glioma patient treated with radiotherapy, temozolomide or both. The receptors come from a man aged 50 to 60 with glioma.

The rearrangement joins TRBV20-1 to TRBJ2-7, with D tentatively TRBD2 (5 bases). The CDR3 runs to 11 residues. Trimming pared 4 bases from V and 6 bases from J, leaving 10 bases between. Germline V gives CDR1 DFQATT, CDR2 SNEGSKA (reference sequence). This CDR3 reads CSAKREIEQYF. The DNA of the CDR3 is TGCAGTGCTAAACGGGAAATCGAGCAGTACTTC.

V and J are TRBV27 and TRBJ1-3; tentatively, D is TRBD1 (6 bases). Looked up from germline, CDR1 is MNHEY and CDR2 is SMNVEV (reference sequence). V was cut by 7 bases and J by 1 base, with 17 bases left in between. The CDR3 extends over 16 amino acids. CDR3 DNA: TGTGCCAGCACTATCAAGGGGGTGGCTTCTGGAAACACCATATATTTT. This gives the protein CASTIKGVASGNTIYF.

This clone was seen a single time. The J gene is TRBJ2-5, the V gene TRBV7-2; no clear D. This CDR3 contains 12 residues. The ends were cut back, 0 bases at V and 5 bases at J, with 4 bases in the middle. CDR1 is SGHTA and CDR2 is FQGNSA in the germline V gene. CDR3 loop: CASSLAGETQYF. CDR3 nucleotides: TGTGCCAGCAGCTTAGCTGGGGAGACCCAGTACTTC.

The chain joins TRBV10-2 to TRBJ2-7; 8 nucleotides agree with TRBD2. The V gene end was trimmed by 2 bases and the J gene end by 7 bases; junction bases not matched to a gene: 16. The V gene's germline CDR1 is WSHSY and CDR2 SAAADI. This CDR3 has 17 residues. The CDR3: CASSEPTLAGWGGEQYF. CDR3 bases: TGCGCCAGCAGTGAGCCGACTCTAGCGGGTTGGGGGGGAGAGCAGTACTTC.

V usage is TRBV9 and J usage is TRBJ1-2; a possible D gene is TRBD1 (6 bases). V lost 4 bases and J 7 bases, leaving 14 bases between the germline ends. This CDR3 comprises 13 residues. Germline V gene sequence: CDR1 SGDLS, CDR2 YYNGEE. The CDR3 sequence: CASSPHTGTGYTF. The CDR3 DNA reads TGTGCCAGCAGCCCTCACACAGGGACTGGCTACACCTTC. Combining the CDR3 with reference TRBV9 and TRBJ1-2 gives the whole variable domain DSGVTQTPKHLITATGQRVTLRCSPRSGDLSVYWYQQSLDQGLQFLIQYYNGEERAKGNILERFSAQQFPDLHSELNLSSLELGDSALYFCASSPHTGTGYTFGSGTRLTVV.

This rearrangement joins TRBV5-1 to TRBJ2-1; 7 nucleotides line up with TRBD1. The CDR3 spans 16 residues. V gave up 4 bases and J gave up 1 base; unmatched junction bases: 8. Germline V CDR1 and CDR2: SGHRS, YFSETQ. The CDR3 loop is CASSPDGQASYNEQFF. The CDR3, as DNA: TGCGCCAGCAGCCCGGACGGACAGGCATCCTACAATGAGCAGTTCTTC.

The chain combines TRBV9 with TRBJ1-6; 9 bases agree with TRBD1. Unmatched junction bases numbered 4, after V lost 0 bases and J lost 9 bases. The germline CDR1 and CDR2 sequences are SGDLS and YYNGEE. The CDR3 consists of 15 residues. The CDR3 sequence: CASSVERTGASPLHF. DNA for the CDR3: TGTGCCAGCAGCGTAGAAAGGACAGGGGCTTCACCCCTCCACTTT.

The chain carries TRBV4-3 and TRBJ2-1; 7 nucleotides agree with TRBD2. The germline CDR1 and CDR2 sequences are LGHNA and YSLEER. V gave up 0 bases and J gave up 7 bases; unmatched junction bases: 6. This CDR3 has 15 residues. The CDR3 protein is CASSQDFGGLNEQFF. CDR3 coding DNA: TGCGCCAGCAGCCAAGATTTCGGGGGGTTGAATGAGCAGTTCTTC.

This clone was recorded only once. This chain uses TRBV5-1 with TRBJ2-1; 8 positions match TRBD1. The CDR3 covers 16 residues. Unmatched junction bases numbered 6, after V lost 3 bases and J lost 1 base. Per germline, CDR1 SGHRS and CDR2 YFSETQ. The CDR3 reads CASSSYGTGSYNEQFF. Here the CDR3 DNA reads TGCGCCAGCAGCTCATACGGGACAGGATCCTACAATGAGCAGTTCTTC.

This chain's CDR3 is CASSPGRGEQYF. The CDR3, as DNA: TGTGCCAGCAGCCCAGGTAGGGGCGAGCAGTACTTC. The chain uses TRBV11-2 and TRBJ2-7; TRBD1 might be the D (5 bases). The germline V gene has CDR1 SGHAT and CDR2 FQNNGV. This CDR3 has 12 amino acids. The V gene lost 5 bases and the J gene lost 6 bases, with 11 bases spanning the gap.

The chain employs TRBV19 and TRBJ2-3; the match to TRBD2 covers 8 bases. V was pared by 4 bases and J by 6 bases, with 12 bases of the junction left unmatched. This CDR3 contains 16 residues. Germline values: CDR1 LNHDA, CDR2 SQIVND (reference sequence). In nucleotides, the CDR3 is TGTGCCAGTAGTAGGGCGGGGGGCCGTCGGTTGGATACGCAGTATTTT. Protein sequence: CASSRAGGRRLDTQYF.

The V gene is TRBV5-6, the J gene TRBJ1-1; D ambiguous. V lost 4 bases and J lost 0, with 16 bases in between. In germline, CDR1 is SGHDT, CDR2 YYEEEE. This CDR3 contains 16 residues. CDR3 sequence: CASSPAGKGVNTEAFF. In DNA, the CDR3 is TGTGCCAGCAGCCCAGCGGGCAAGGGCGTGAACACTGAAGCTTTCTTT.

V gene TRBV28 combines with J gene TRBJ1-2; 7 nucleotides line up with TRBD1. Germline V gene lookup returns CDR1 MDHEN and CDR2 SYDVKM. This CDR3 has 15 residues. Unmatched junction bases numbered 10, after V lost 7 bases and J lost 2 bases. The CDR3 DNA reads TGTGCCAGCACTCTGGAGGGGGCAGGCAACTATGGCTACACCTTC. It encodes CASTLEGAGNYGYTF.

The chain carries TRBV10-1 and TRBJ2-7, with TRBD2 identical over 7 bases. The germline V gene has CDR1 WNHNN and CDR2 SYGVQD (reference sequence). CDR3 length: 16 residues. The ends lost 3 bases at V and 4 bases at J; junction bases unmatched: 12. CDR3 coding DNA: TGCGCCAGCAGTGACGTTAGAGGCCTAGCGGAATACGAGCAGTACTTC. Translated: CASSDVRGLAEYEQYF.

V is TRBV4-1 and J is TRBJ2-3; D uncertain. CDR1 MGHRA and CDR2 YSYEKL come from the germline V gene. The CDR3 has 15 amino acids. V lost 1 base and J 0 bases, leaving 8 bases between the germline ends. DNA for the CDR3: TGCGCCAGCAGCCAAGTAGGCCCTAGCACAGATACGCAGTATTTT. Translation gives CASSQVGPSTDTQYF.

This chain uses TRBV4-1 with TRBJ1-1; D is perhaps TRBD1 (6 bases). The CDR3 extends over 15 amino acids. V was clipped by 3 bases and J by 0 bases, with 11 bases between them. Per the germline V gene, CDR1 is MGHRA and CDR2 is YSYEKL. CDR3 nucleotide sequence: TGCGCCAGCAGCCAGGCCGGGACACTGAACACTGAAGCTTTCTTT. Its protein product is CASSQAGTLNTEAFF.

The J gene is TRBJ1-1, the V gene TRBV2, with 7 nucleotides matching TRBD1. This CDR3 comprises 13 residues. CDR1 SNHLY and CDR2 FYNNEI come from the germline V gene. Trimming took 8 bases from V and 1 from J; bases not matched to a gene: 4. The CDR3 protein is CASERQGNTEAFF. The CDR3 DNA follows: TGTGCCAGCGAACGACAGGGGAACACTGAAGCTTTCTTT.

J is TRBJ1-1 and V is TRBV10-3, with unresolved D. The CDR3 sequence is 13 residues long. The germline V and J ends were trimmed by 4 bases and 4 bases, with 10 bases remaining between them. The germline V gene encodes CDR1 ENHRY and CDR2 SYGVKD. CDR3 sequence: CAISGGKGTEAFF. DNA for the CDR3: TGTGCCATCAGTGGGGGAAAGGGCACTGAAGCTTTCTTT.

This clone was recorded once. The chain uses TRBV28 and TRBJ1-2; D is possibly TRBD1 (5 bases). Trimming pared 1 base from V and 6 bases from J, leaving 21 bases between. CDR3 length: 17 amino acids. Germline V gene data show CDR1 as MDHEN and CDR2 as SYDVKM. CDR3 sequence: CASSLFRVRDPLDGYTF. For the CDR3, the DNA is TGTGCCAGCAGTTTATTTAGAGTCAGGGACCCTTTGGATGGCTACACCTTC.

This chain links TRBV7-8 with TRBJ2-7; TRBD2 matches 8 bases. Germline CDR1 and CDR2: SGHVS and FQNEAQ. The CDR3 covers 12 residues. The junction had 10 bases not matched to a gene; V was cut back by 5 bases and J by 13 bases. This chain's CDR3 is CASSPSPSGGYF. The DNA of the CDR3 is TGTGCCAGCAGCCCCTCCCCGAGCGGGGGTTACTTC.

The chain combines TRBV27 with TRBJ1-2; D is uncertain. This CDR3 region has 15 residues. CDR1 is MNHEY, CDR2 SMNVEV, per germline (reference sequence). V was clipped by 6 bases and J by 4 bases, with 18 bases between them. This chain's CDR3 is CASSFSAPSLYGYTF. In DNA form, the CDR3 reads TGTGCCAGCAGCTTCTCGGCCCCGTCCCTCTATGGCTACACCTTC.

The chain joins TRBV11-2 to TRBJ2-3, with TRBD2 matching over 7 bases. The V gene's germline CDR1 is SGHAT and CDR2 FQNNGV. The J segment lost 3 bases and the V segment lost 3 bases, leaving 3 bases of the junction unmatched. The CDR3 has 14 residues. DNA for the CDR3: TGTGCCAGCAGCTTTTCCGGGGGGACAGATACGCAGTATTTT. Protein sequence: CASSFSGGTDTQYF.

This chain joins TRBV4-1 and TRBJ2-1, with D possibly TRBD2 on 5 matching bases. Trimming took 0 bases from V and 4 from J, leaving 13 bases between them. Germline V lookup: CDR1 MGHRA, CDR2 YSYEKL. The CDR3 loop spans 16 amino acids. The CDR3 spells CASSQDQSGKYNEQFF. The DNA for the CDR3 is TGCGCCAGCAGCCAAGATCAAAGCGGCAAATACAATGAGCAGTTCTTC.

This clone has just one count. The chain links TRBV11-2 to TRBJ1-1; 8 bases align to TRBD1. Germline trimming cut 3 bases from V and 1 base from J; bases unmatched to any gene: 4. Germline V CDR1 and CDR2: SGHAT, FQNNGV. The CDR3 runs 15 residues. CDR3: CASSFGQGPNTEAFF. CDR3 sequence (DNA): TGTGCCAGCAGCTTTGGACAGGGCCCGAACACTGAAGCTTTCTTT.

CDR3 region: CASSEISGRAQQYF. In DNA, the CDR3 is TGTGCCAGCAGTGAAATCAGCGGGAGGGCACAGCAGTACTTC. The chain uses TRBV6-1 and TRBJ2-7; 10 bases fit TRBD2. V gave up 2 bases and J gave up 8 bases; unmatched junction bases: 6. The length of the CDR3 is 14 residues. Germline V gene data show CDR1 as MNHNS and CDR2 as SASEGT.